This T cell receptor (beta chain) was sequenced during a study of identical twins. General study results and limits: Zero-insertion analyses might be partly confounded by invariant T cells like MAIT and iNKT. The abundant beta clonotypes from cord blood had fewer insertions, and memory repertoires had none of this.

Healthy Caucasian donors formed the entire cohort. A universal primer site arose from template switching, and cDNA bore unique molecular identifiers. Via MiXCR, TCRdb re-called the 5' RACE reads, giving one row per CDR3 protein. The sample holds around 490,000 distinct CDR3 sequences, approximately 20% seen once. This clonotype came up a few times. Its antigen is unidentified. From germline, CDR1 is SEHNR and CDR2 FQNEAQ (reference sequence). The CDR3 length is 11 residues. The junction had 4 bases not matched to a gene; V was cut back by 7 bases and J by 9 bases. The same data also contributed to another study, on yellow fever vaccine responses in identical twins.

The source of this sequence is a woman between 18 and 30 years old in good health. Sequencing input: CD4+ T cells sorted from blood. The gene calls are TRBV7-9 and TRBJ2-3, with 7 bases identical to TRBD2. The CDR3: CASTGRETQYF. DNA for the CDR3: TGTGCCAGCACCGGGCGGGAGACGCAGTATTTT.